This TCR beta chain emerged from a study of TIL therapy for anti-PD-1-resistant metastatic lung cancer. The libraries were made with immunoSEQ v3. The assay was immunoSEQ multiplex PCR, and TCRdb's table has in-frame clones only and misses some. The sample includes 35,000 to 55,000 clones, about 80% of them seen just once. Described time point: pre-treatment sample, taken before nivolumab and TIL therapy. Adults with stage 4 NSCLC were enrolled in a phase I trial. The source was blood, collected at baseline. This receptor was taken from a man in his 70s with non-small cell lung cancer.

The DNA of the CDR3 is TGTGCCAGCAGCTTAGATGGACTAGCGAACTACGAGCAGTACTTC. It is translated as CASSLDGLANYEQYF. The chain has TRBV11-2 and TRBJ2-7, with 9 bases aligning to TRBD2. The germline V gene encodes CDR1 SGHAT and CDR2 FQNNGV. With V trimmed by 0 bases and J by 3 bases, 3 bases remained unmatched. The CDR3 is made up of 15 amino acids.